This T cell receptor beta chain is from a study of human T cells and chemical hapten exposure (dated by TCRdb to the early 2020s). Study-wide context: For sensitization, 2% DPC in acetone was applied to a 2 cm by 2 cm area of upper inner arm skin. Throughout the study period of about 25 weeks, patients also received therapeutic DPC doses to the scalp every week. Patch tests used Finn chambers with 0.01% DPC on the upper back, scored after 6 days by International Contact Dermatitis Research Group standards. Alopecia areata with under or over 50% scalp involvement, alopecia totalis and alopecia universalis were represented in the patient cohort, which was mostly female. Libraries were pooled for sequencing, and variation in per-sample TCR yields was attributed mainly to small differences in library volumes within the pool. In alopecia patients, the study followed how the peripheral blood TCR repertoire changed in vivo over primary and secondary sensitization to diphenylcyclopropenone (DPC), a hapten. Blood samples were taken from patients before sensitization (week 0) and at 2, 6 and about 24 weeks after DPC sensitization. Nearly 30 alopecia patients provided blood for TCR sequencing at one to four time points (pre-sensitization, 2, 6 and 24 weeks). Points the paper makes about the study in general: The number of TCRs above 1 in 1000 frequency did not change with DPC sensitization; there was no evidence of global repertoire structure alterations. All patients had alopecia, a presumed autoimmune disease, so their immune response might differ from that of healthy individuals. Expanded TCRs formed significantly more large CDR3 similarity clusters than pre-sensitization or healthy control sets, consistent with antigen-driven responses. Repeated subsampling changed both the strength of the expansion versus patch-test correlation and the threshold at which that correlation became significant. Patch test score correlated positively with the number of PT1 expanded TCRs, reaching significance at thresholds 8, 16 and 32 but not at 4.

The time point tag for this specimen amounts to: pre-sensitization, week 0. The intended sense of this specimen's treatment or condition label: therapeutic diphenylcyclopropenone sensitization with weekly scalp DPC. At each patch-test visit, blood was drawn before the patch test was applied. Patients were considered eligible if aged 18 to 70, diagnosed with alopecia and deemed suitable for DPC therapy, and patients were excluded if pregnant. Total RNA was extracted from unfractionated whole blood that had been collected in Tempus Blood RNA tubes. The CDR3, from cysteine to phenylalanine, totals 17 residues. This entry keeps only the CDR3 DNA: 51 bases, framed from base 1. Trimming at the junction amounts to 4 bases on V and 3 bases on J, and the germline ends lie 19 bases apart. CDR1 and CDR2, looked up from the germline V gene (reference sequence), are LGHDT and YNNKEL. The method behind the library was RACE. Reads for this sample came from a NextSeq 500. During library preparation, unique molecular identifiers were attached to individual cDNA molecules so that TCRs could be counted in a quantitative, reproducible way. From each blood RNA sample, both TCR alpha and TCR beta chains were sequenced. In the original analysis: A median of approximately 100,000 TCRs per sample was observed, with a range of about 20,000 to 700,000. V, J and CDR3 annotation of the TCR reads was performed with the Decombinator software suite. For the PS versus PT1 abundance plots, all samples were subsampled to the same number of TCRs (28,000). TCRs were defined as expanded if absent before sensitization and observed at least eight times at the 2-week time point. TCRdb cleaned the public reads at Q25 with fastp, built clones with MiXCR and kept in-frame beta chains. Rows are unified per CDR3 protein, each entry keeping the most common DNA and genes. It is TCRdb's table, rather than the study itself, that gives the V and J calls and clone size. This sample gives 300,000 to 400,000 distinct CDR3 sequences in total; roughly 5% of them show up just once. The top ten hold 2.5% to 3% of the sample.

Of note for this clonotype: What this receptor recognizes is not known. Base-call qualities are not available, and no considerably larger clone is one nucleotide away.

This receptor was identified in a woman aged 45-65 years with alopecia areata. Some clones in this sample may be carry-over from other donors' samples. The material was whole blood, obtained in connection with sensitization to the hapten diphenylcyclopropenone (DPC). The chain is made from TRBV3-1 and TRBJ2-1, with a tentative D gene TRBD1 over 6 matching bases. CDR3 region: CASSPSGADVLYNEQFF. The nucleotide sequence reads TGTGCCAGCAGCCCCTCAGGGGCAGACGTGCTCTACAATGAGCAGTTCTTC.